The 27 T cell receptor beta chains listed next were all sequenced from one sample in a study of cytomegalovirus exposure and HLA in healthy donors. The PCR used 60 Vbeta and 13 Jbeta primers. Using immunoSEQ multiplex PCR, the repertoire was profiled, and TCRdb retains in-frame clones only, with some absent. The sample holds about 120,000 clones, 83% seen once. Source material: PBMCs. These receptors originate from a woman aged 40 to 50 in good health and CMV-seropositive.

The chain employs TRBV4-3 and TRBJ2-3; 7 bases fit TRBD2. Trimming removed 1 base from V and 11 bases from J; junction bases left unmatched: 9. The CDR3 spans 14 residues. Germline V gene lookup returns CDR1 LGHNA and CDR2 YSLEER. The CDR3 spells CASSQAAGELRQYF. The CDR3 DNA follows: TGCGCCAGCAGCCAAGCGGCGGGAGAGTTACGGCAGTATTTT.

This clone was seen a few times. V and J are TRBV5-1 and TRBJ1-1; D not resolved. The germline V gene encodes CDR1 SGHRS and CDR2 YFSETQ. Trimming shortened V by 1 base and J by 4 bases, and 5 bases separated the two germline ends. The CDR3 runs 12 residues. The CDR3 DNA reads TGCGCCAGCAGCTTGAAGCGCACTGAAGCTTTCTTT. Translation gives CASSLKRTEAFF.

This chain joins TRBV2 and TRBJ2-1; 7 bases align to TRBD2. The V segment lost 7 bases and the J segment 7 bases; nucleotides outside the gene matches: 19. Looked up from germline, CDR1 is SNHLY and CDR2 is FYNNEI. CDR3 length: 17 amino acids. The CDR3 sequence is CASKGRLGEGLRNEQFF. CDR3 bases: TGTGCCAGCAAAGGGCGATTAGGGGAGGGCCTGAGGAATGAGCAGTTCTTC.

The chain links TRBV7-2 to TRBJ1-2; the match to TRBD1 covers 7 bases. The CDR3 sequence is 15 residues long. The trim removed 6 bases at V and 4 bases at J, leaving 11 bases unmatched. The germline V gene has CDR1 SGHTA and CDR2 FQGNSA. CDR3 nucleotide sequence: TGTGCCAGCAGTCATCCGGGACAGTCCTTCTATGGCTACACCTTC. Its translation is CASSHPGQSFYGYTF.

The gene calls are TRBV5-1 and TRBJ2-7, with 8 bases lining up with TRBD1. The junction had 7 bases not matched to a gene; V was cut back by 5 bases and J by 3 bases. The germline gives CDR1 SGHRS, CDR2 YFSETQ. The CDR3 consists of 14 residues. The CDR3 loop is CASRQGQGRYEQYF. DNA of the CDR3: TGCGCCAGCAGACAAGGACAGGGCCGCTACGAGCAGTACTTC.

V and J are TRBV7-2 and TRBJ2-3, with D uncertain. CDR1 is SGHTA and CDR2 is FQGNSA in the germline V gene. The V and J ends lost 6 bases and 2 bases respectively, with 9 bases between them. The length of the CDR3 is 13 residues. The CDR3 loop is CASSFPSTDTQYF. In DNA form, the CDR3 reads TGTGCCAGCAGTTTCCCCTCCACAGATACGCAGTATTTT.

This chain uses TRBV7-9 with TRBJ2-5; the D is unclear. V was clipped by 10 bases and J by 5 bases, with 14 bases between them. The CDR3 totals 12 residues. The germline V gene encodes CDR1 SEHNR and CDR2 FQNEAQ (reference sequence). Here the CDR3 reads CATTHTIETQYF. The CDR3 coding sequence is TGTGCCACCACGCACACCATCGAGACCCAGTACTTC.

V gene TRBV20-1 combines with J gene TRBJ2-5; D is undetermined. This CDR3 has 11 residues. Germline V lookup: CDR1 DFQATT, CDR2 SNEGSKA (reference sequence). Trimming cost V 7 bases and J 1 base, with 7 bases left between them. The CDR3 spells CSGRSQETQYF. The CDR3 DNA is TGCAGTGGGCGGAGCCAAGAGACCCAGTACTTC.

The chain combines TRBV7-6 with TRBJ2-3; D is unresolved. V lost 5 bases, J lost 2 bases, and 14 bases lay in between. The CDR3 loop spans 15 amino acids. CDR1 is SGHVS and CDR2 is FNYEAQ in the germline V gene. CDR3 nucleotide sequence: TGTGCCAGCAGCCAGGTGGTAGTTAACACAGATACGCAGTATTTT. It encodes CASSQVVVNTDTQYF.

This sequence joins TRBV30 and TRBJ2-7; tentatively, D is TRBD2 (6 bases). Trimming cost V 2 bases and J 1 base, with 9 bases left between them. Germline values: CDR1 GTSNPN, CDR2 SVGIG (reference sequence). CDR3 length: 13 residues. The CDR3 protein is CAWSWDSSYEQYF. As DNA, the CDR3 is TGTGCCTGGAGTTGGGACTCATCCTACGAGCAGTACTTC.

The chain employs TRBV19 and TRBJ2-2; TRBD2 matches at 8 bases. Trimming at V came to 5 bases and at J to 1 base, leaving 6 bases not matched to a gene. This CDR3 has 16 amino acids. From germline, CDR1 is LNHDA and CDR2 SQIVND (reference sequence). The CDR3 reads CASSRTGTRNTGELFF. In nucleotides, the CDR3 is TGTGCCAGTAGTCGAACCGGGACTAGGAACACCGGGGAGCTGTTTTTT.

This sequence joins TRBV29-1 and TRBJ2-2; no clear D. Deletions cut 4 bases from V and 6 bases from J, with 12 bases between. This CDR3 is 13 amino acids long. The V gene's germline CDR1 is SQVTM and CDR2 ANQGSEA. The CDR3 bases are TGCAGCGTTGGTAGCTCTGCGGCCGGGGAGCTGTTTTTT. Amino acids: CSVGSSAAGELFF.

The rearrangement joins TRBV14 to TRBJ1-1; D gene unclear. V was pared by 0 bases and J by 6 bases, with 14 bases between. The CDR3 covers 15 residues. Germline CDR1 SGHDN, CDR2 FVKESK. The CDR3 nucleotides read TGTGCCAGCAGCCAAGACATCCCAGGCACCCCTGAAGCTTTCTTT. Protein: CASSQDIPGTPEAFF.

This sequence joins TRBV6-4 and TRBJ1-2; D remains unclear. The CDR3 loop spans 11 amino acids. Germline V gene sequence: CDR1 MRHNA, CDR2 SNTAGT. Trimming took off 2 bases at V and 4 bases at J, with 2 bases between the two ends. CDR3 nucleotides: TGTGCCAGCAGTGACCGCTATGGCTACACCTTC. Amino acids: CASSDRYGYTF.

CDR3 protein: CASSLQGTGGGNEQFF. CDR3 nucleotide sequence: TGTGCCAGCAGCCTCCAGGGGACAGGGGGCGGAAATGAGCAGTTCTTC. V usage is TRBV5-8 and J usage is TRBJ2-1, with 12 bases matching TRBD1. V dropped 4 bases and J dropped 7; count of bases not matched to a gene: 9. From germline, CDR1 is SGHTS and CDR2 YDEGEE. There are 16 residues in the CDR3.

The chain couples TRBV29-1 to TRBJ2-5, with D possibly matching TRBD2 (6 bases). CDR1 SQVTM and CDR2 ANQGSEA come from the germline V gene. The CDR3 sequence is 11 residues long. The ends were cut back, 5 bases at V and 2 bases at J, with 6 bases in the middle. DNA for the CDR3: TGCAGCGTTCTAGCGCAAGAGACCCAGTACTTC. Amino acids: CSVLAQETQYF. Drawing the rest from reference TRBV29-1 and TRBJ2-5, the complete variable domain is SAVISQKPSRDICQRGTSLTIQCQVDSQVTMMFWYRQQPGQSLTLIATANQGSEATYESGFVIDKFPISRPNLTFSTLTVSNMSPEDSSIYLCSVLAQETQYFGPGTRLLVL.

The rearrangement uses TRBV19 and TRBJ2-7; weak D call: TRBD1 (5 bases). CDR3 length: 13 amino acids. The V gene's germline CDR1 is LNHDA and CDR2 SQIVND (reference sequence). Trimming stripped 3 bases from V and 7 bases from J, with 13 bases between. The CDR3 loop reads CASSMGGAREQYF. The CDR3 DNA reads TGTGCCAGTAGTATGGGTGGGGCTCGGGAGCAGTACTTC. Full variable domain (missing parts from reference TRBV19 and TRBJ2-7): DGGITQSPKYLFRKEGQNVTLSCEQNLNHDAMYWYRQDPGQGLRLIYYSQIVNDFQKGDIAEGYSVSREKKESFPLTVTSAQKNPTAFYLCASSMGGAREQYFGPGTRLTVT.

The V call is TRBV4-1, the J call TRBJ2-3; 11 nucleotides line up with TRBD2. Trimming cost V 6 bases and J 1 base; bases outside gene matches: 3. Per the germline V gene, CDR1 is MGHRA and CDR2 is YSYEKL. This CDR3 contains 15 residues. CDR3 DNA sequence: TGCGCCAGCAGGCTAGCGGGAGGCCGCACAGATACGCAGTATTTT. This gives the protein CASRLAGGRTDTQYF.

The chain carries TRBV18 and TRBJ1-1, with D maybe TRBD1 (5 bases). CDR3 length: 13 residues. From germline, CDR1 is KGHSH and CDR2 LQKENI. Trimming took off 0 bases at V and 3 bases at J, with 5 bases between the two ends. CDR3 loop: CASSPPGDTEAFF. In DNA form, the CDR3 reads TGTGCCAGCTCACCACCAGGGGACACTGAAGCTTTCTTT.

The chain has TRBV5-1 and TRBJ2-7, with 14 positions matching TRBD2. This CDR3 is built from 16 residues. V gave up 4 bases and J gave up 3 bases; unmatched junction bases: 6. Germline CDR1 and CDR2: SGHRS and YFSETQ. The CDR3 is CASSPTGTSGGYEQYF. The CDR3 DNA follows: TGCGCCAGCAGCCCGACAGGGACTAGCGGGGGCTACGAGCAGTACTTC.

V usage is TRBV28 and J usage is TRBJ1-1; D uncertain. The CDR3 totals 13 residues. The V and J ends lost 3 bases and 1 base respectively, with 6 bases between them. From germline, CDR1 is MDHEN and CDR2 SYDVKM. Here the CDR3 DNA reads TGTGCCAGCAGTTTCGGTCCGAACACTGAAGCTTTCTTT. Protein: CASSFGPNTEAFF.

As regards this clone: This sample also contains other DNA sequences that code for the same CDR3. J is TRBJ2-2 and V is TRBV27; D uncertain. The CDR3 runs 14 residues. V gave up 3 bases and J gave up 1 base, with 6 bases separating them. CDR1 is MNHEY and CDR2 is SMNVEV in the germline V gene (reference sequence). In DNA, the CDR3 is TGTGCCAGCAGTTTTGCAGGGAACACCGGGGAGCTGTTTTTT. Protein: CASSFAGNTGELFF.

The genes are TRBV28 and TRBJ1-1; 8 bases align to TRBD1. Germline values: CDR1 MDHEN, CDR2 SYDVKM. V shed 5 bases, J shed 8 bases, and the junction held 10 bases outside the gene matches. The CDR3 loop spans 14 amino acids. CDR3 coding DNA: TGTGCCAGCAGTCCGTACCGGACAGGGCTGGAAGCTTTCTTT. Protein: CASSPYRTGLEAFF.

The rearrangement joins TRBV4-3 to TRBJ1-1; D unclear. Trimming removed 7 bases from V and 5 bases from J, with 8 bases in between. The CDR3 spans 11 residues. Germline CDR1 and CDR2: LGHNA and YSLEER. The CDR3 DNA reads TGCGCCAGCACCCGAGGGACTGAAGCTTTCTTT. Translated, it gives CASTRGTEAFF.

The chain carries TRBV18 and TRBJ1-1; D is unresolved. This CDR3 is 13 amino acids long. Germline V CDR1 and CDR2: KGHSH, LQKENI. The V gene lost 2 bases and the J gene lost 7 bases, with 11 bases spanning the gap. For the CDR3, the DNA is TGTGCCAGCTCACCAGATAGCGAAGATGAAGCTTTCTTT. This gives the protein CASSPDSEDEAFF.

The rearrangement uses TRBV25-1 and TRBJ2-2; 8 bases align to TRBD1. V lost 4 bases and J lost 3; bases outside the gene matches: 1. Germline V gene sequence: CDR1 MGHDK, CDR2 SYGVNS. There are 14 residues in the CDR3. The CDR3 loop is CASSAGGYTGELFF. The CDR3 DNA reads as TGTGCCAGCAGTGCAGGGGGCTACACCGGGGAGCTGTTTTTT.

In its sample, this clone was seen once. At the DNA level, this CDR3 is encoded by other sequences in the same sample as well. V is TRBV6-1 and J is TRBJ2-5; 11 nucleotides align to TRBD2. This CDR3 comprises 17 residues. Germline assignment: CDR1 MNHNS and CDR2 SASEGT. Trimming removed 0 bases from V and 4 bases from J; junction bases left unmatched: 7. CDR3 nucleotide sequence: TGTGCCAGCAGTGAAGCGGTAGCGGGAGGGCTGAGAGAGACCCAGTACTTC. It encodes CASSEAVAGGLRETQYF.